These 5 T cell receptor beta chains came from one sample sequenced in a study of T cells in Graves' hyperthyroidism and ophthalmopathy. Amplified TCR beta CDR3 regions derived from RNA transcripts. With the HTBI primer set, the TCR CDR3 went through a first round of RT-PCR. Each CDR3 protein gets one entry after TCRdb re-called the multiplex PCR reads with MiXCR. The data contain about 200,000 distinct CDR3 sequences, about 15% of them singletons. The sequencing sample was made of blood. These TCRs come from a woman between 45 and 65 years old with Graves' hyperthyroidism.

The V and J genes are TRBV3-1 and TRBJ1-6; D is perhaps TRBD1 (6 bases). From germline, CDR1 is LGHDT and CDR2 YNNKEL (reference sequence). This CDR3 is built from 15 residues. V shed 2 bases and J shed 7 bases, with 12 bases lying between them. CDR3: CASSQQGGQNSPLHF. CDR3 nucleotides: TGTGCCAGCAGCCAACAGGGAGGACAGAATTCACCCCTCCACTTT.

This clonotype was found many times. The chain uses TRBV11-2 and TRBJ2-7; 8 nucleotides line up with TRBD1. The CDR3 covers 16 residues. Losses at the gene ends were 5 bases for V and 7 bases for J; bases not matched to a gene: 16. The V gene's germline CDR1 is SGHAT and CDR2 FQNNGV. CDR3 sequence reads: CASSPRAGTGLGEQYF. The CDR3 coding sequence is TGTGCCAGCAGCCCAAGGGCGGGGACAGGTTTGGGAGAGCAGTACTTC.

To note about this clonotype: A much larger clone differs from this one at a single base, so this may be a read error. The chain combines TRBV12-3 or TRBV12-4 with TRBJ1-5, with D perhaps TRBD1 (5 bases). The CDR3 loop spans 14 amino acids. The germline V and J ends were trimmed by 6 bases and 6 bases, with 15 bases remaining between them. The CDR3, as DNA: TGTGCCAGCAGCAGACGGGGGACCGGTCAGCCCCAGCATTTT. This sequence encodes CASSRRGTGQPQHF.

This clonotype has more than one count but fewer than ten. The V and J genes are TRBV7-8 and TRBJ1-3; D unresolved. Germline-derived CDR1 and CDR2 are SGHVS and FQNEAQ. V gave up 1 base and J gave up 0 bases, with 10 bases separating them. The CDR3 is 16 residues long. CDR3 protein: CASSLGQPSSGNTIYF. In DNA, the CDR3 is TGTGCCAGCAGCTTAGGCCAGCCGTCCTCTGGAAACACCATATATTTT.

This sequence joins TRBV6-1 and TRBJ1-3; D might be TRBD1 (5 bases). The V end was cut by 10 bases, the J end by 9 bases, with 22 bases between. The CDR3 contains 14 residues. Germline CDR1 MNHNS, CDR2 SASEGT. The CDR3: CATLDATRGGTIYF. The DNA for the CDR3 is TGTGCCACCCTAGACGCCACAAGGGGAGGCACCATATATTTT.